This T cell receptor beta chain was captured by sequencing in a study of OX40 agonist ivuxolimab in advanced cancers. As for the study in general: Patients' therapy was ivuxolimab, an antibody that acts as an agonist of OX40 (CD134). Each patient was given ivuxolimab into a vein every 2 weeks, at 0.01 to 10 mg/kg.

Enrollment shut out patients with autoimmune disease history or systemic immunosuppression. This clone has only one observation. TCRdb keeps only in-frame clones here, not all; method: immunoSEQ multiplex PCR. The sample records over 60,000 clones, 91% being singletons. The sequence was collected from an adult with an advanced solid tumor such as melanoma, head and neck, liver or kidney cancer. Sample: CD4+ or CD8+ T cells sorted from blood, taken in a trial of the OX40 agonist ivuxolimab.

The CDR3 reads CASSPNAGDGQPQHF. The CDR3 nucleotides read TGTGCCAGCTCACCAAATGCAGGGGATGGGCAGCCCCAGCATTTT. The chain has TRBV18 and TRBJ1-5; D perhaps matches TRBD1 (6 bases). This CDR3 is built from 15 residues. V was shortened by 2 bases and J by 7 bases, with 15 bases between the two germline ends. Per germline, CDR1 KGHSH and CDR2 LQKENI.